This T cell receptor beta chain originates from a study of blood T cell repertoires in COVID-19. Turning to the study itself: From the United States, Italy and Spain came samples of acute and convalescent COVID-19. PBMCs, B-cell-depleted T cells, or T cells were the source of the cDNA or gDNA that made up the material.

Source study methods: Amplification of reference gene primers was used by the study to estimate nucleated cell counts. Produced via immunoSEQ multiplex PCR; TCRdb's table is partial and in-frame only. The V and J calls and clone size were taken over from that table, and D and trimming were inferred from the DNA. In the table there are 50,000 to 75,000 clones, approximately 80% of which are singletons. The V end was cut by 5 bases, the J end by 2 bases, with 14 bases between. This CDR3 comprises 15 residues. The germline gives CDR1 SGHVS, CDR2 FQNEAQ. This clone has more than one count but fewer than ten.

The sequence was collected from a woman over 75 with active or convalescent COVID-19. Sequenced: peripheral blood. This chain uses TRBV7-8 with TRBJ2-3; D is perhaps TRBD2 (7 bases). CDR3 coding DNA: TGTGCCAGCAGCCGGGAGCGGGGACACACAGATACGCAGTATTTT. Protein sequence: CASSRERGHTDTQYF.